The source of this T cell receptor (beta chain) is a study of beta chain features in type 1 diabetes. Points from the study as a whole: Unsettled here was the matter of whether HLA type influences TCRB rearrangement. In the patient group, naive, central memory and Treg TCRB repertoires seemed more alike than in the healthy donor group.

This clone turned up a few times. The target antigen is unknown. The sequenced template was cDNA made from the entire isolated RNA. Measured with immunoSEQ multiplex PCR; TCRdb has only the in-frame clones, and not every one. The sample holds 200,000 to 250,000 clones, 9.6% seen once. The CDR3 covers 17 residues. The germline V gene has CDR1 PRHDT and CDR2 FYEKMQ (reference sequence). Trimming took 5 bases from V and 3 from J, leaving 22 bases between them. Sequencing used naive CD4+ T cells from blood. This receptor was obtained from a woman in her late teens or twenties in good health. The chain joins TRBV13 to TRBJ2-5; D perhaps matches TRBD1 (7 bases). CDR3 bases: TGTGCCAGCAGCACCAGGGGGAGGCTGGCAGCCGAAGAGACCCAGTACTTC. It translates to CASSTRGRLAAEETQYF.